The clone carrying this TCR beta chain was seen only once. This sample was included in a study of long-term antiretroviral therapy in people with HIV. The libraries were made with immunoSEQ v3.0 at survey level. Generated by immunoSEQ multiplex PCR, the TCRdb table keeps only in-frame clones and is missing some. This sample has 25,000 to 30,000 clones, with roughly 80% found just once. Trimming took 1 base from V and 4 from J; bases not matched to a gene: 5. From germline, CDR1 is SGHDT and CDR2 YYEEEE. The CDR3 contains 16 residues. The input for sequencing was unsorted PBMCs, taken 3 years after starting antiretroviral therapy. The sequence was obtained from a man aged 35 to 55 with HIV. V is TRBV5-6 and J is TRBJ2-2, with TRBD2 identical over 9 bases. The CDR3 DNA reads as TGTGCCAGCAGCTTGTGGCTAGCGGGGCCCACCGGGGAGCTGTTTTTT. It translates to CASSLWLAGPTGELFF. Full variable domain (rest looked up from reference TRBV5-6 and TRBJ2-2): DAGVTQSPTHLIKTRGQQVTLRCSPKSGHDTVSWYQQALGQGPQFIFQYYEEEERQRGNFPDRFSGHQFPNYSSELNVNALLLGDSALYLCASSLWLAGPTGELFFGEGSRLTVL.